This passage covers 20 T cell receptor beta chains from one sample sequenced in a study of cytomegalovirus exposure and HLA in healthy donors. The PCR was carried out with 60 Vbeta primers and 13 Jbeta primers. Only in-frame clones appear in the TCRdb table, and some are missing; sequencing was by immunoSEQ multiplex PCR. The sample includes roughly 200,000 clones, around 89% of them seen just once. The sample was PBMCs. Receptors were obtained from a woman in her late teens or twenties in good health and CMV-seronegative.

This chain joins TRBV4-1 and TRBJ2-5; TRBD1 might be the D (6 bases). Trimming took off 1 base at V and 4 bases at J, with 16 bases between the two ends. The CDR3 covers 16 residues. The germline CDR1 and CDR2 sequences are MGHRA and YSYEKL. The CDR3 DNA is TGCGCCAGCAGCCAAGCTCCAGGGGCGTTTGGAGAGACCCAGTACTTC. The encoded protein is CASSQAPGAFGETQYF.

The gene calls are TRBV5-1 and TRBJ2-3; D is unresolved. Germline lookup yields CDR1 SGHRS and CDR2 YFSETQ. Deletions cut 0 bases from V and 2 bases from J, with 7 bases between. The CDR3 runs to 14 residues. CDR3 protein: CASSLDPFTDTQYF. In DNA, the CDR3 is TGCGCCAGCAGCTTGGATCCCTTCACAGATACGCAGTATTTT. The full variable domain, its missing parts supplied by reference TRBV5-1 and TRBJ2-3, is KAGVTQTPRYLIKTRGQQVTLSCSPISGHRSVSWYQQTPGQGLQFLFEYFSETQRNKGNFPGRFSGRQFSNSRSEMNVSTLELGDSALYLCASSLDPFTDTQYFGPGTRLTVL.

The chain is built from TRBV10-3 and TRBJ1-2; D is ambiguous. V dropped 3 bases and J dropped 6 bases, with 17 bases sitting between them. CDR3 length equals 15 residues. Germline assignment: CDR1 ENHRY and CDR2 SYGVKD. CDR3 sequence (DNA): TGTGCCATCAGTGAATATCTGAGTGTCTCCGATGGCTACACCTTC. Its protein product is CAISEYLSVSDGYTF.

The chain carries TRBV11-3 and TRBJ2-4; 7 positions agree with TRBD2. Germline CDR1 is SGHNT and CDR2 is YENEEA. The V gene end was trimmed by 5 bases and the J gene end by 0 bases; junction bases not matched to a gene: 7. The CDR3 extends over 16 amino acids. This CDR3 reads CASSQGGSLAKNIQYF. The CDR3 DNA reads TGTGCCAGCAGCCAAGGCGGGAGTCTAGCCAAAAACATTCAGTACTTC.

The CDR3 spells CASSVGASGGRETQYF. The CDR3 coding sequence is TGTGCCAGCAGCGTAGGGGCTAGCGGAGGTAGAGAGACCCAGTACTTC. The chain joins TRBV9 to TRBJ2-5, with TRBD2 matching over 7 bases. The CDR3 spans 16 residues. V lost 0 bases and J lost 4; bases outside the gene matches: 9. CDR1 SGDLS and CDR2 YYNGEE come from the germline V gene.

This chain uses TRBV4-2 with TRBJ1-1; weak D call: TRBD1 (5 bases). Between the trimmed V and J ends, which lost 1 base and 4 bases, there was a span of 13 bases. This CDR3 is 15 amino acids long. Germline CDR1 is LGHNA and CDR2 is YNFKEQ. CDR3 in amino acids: CASSQVGGAGTEAFF. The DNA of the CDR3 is TGTGCCAGCAGCCAAGTCGGGGGAGCCGGCACTGAAGCTTTCTTT.

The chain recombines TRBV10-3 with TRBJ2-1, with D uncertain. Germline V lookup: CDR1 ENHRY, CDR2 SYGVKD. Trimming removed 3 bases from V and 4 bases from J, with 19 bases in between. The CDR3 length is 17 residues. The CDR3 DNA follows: TGTGCCATCAGTGACCCTCCCCCGCAGACTTTATACAATGAGCAGTTCTTC. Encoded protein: CAISDPPPQTLYNEQFF.

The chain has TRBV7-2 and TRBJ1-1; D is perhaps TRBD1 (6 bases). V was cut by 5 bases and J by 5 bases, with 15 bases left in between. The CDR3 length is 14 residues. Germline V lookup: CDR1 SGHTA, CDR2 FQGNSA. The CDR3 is CASSLQGTSTEAFF. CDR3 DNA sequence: TGTGCCAGCAGCCTACAGGGTACGAGTACTGAAGCTTTCTTT.

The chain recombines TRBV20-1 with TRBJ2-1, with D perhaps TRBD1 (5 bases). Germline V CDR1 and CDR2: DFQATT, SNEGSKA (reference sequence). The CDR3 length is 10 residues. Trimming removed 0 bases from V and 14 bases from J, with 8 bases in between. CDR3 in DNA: TGCAGTGCTAGAGATGGGGCGGAGTTCTTC. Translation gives CSARDGAEFF.

The CDR3 bases are TGTGCCAGCAGTCGGGGGATAGGACAGCCCCAGCATTTT. Protein: CASSRGIGQPQHF. This rearrangement joins TRBV6-5 to TRBJ1-5, with TRBD1 as a possible D gene (5 bases). CDR1 is MNHEY, CDR2 SVGAGI, per germline. CDR3 size: 13 residues. Trimming cost V 5 bases and J 7 bases, with 12 bases left between them.

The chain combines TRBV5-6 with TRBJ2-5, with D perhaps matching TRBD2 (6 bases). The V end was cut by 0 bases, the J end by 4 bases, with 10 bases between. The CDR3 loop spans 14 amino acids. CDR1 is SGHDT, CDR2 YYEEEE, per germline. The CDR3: CASSLAGGGETQYF. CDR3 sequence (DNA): TGTGCCAGCAGCTTGGCTGGGGGAGGAGAGACCCAGTACTTC.

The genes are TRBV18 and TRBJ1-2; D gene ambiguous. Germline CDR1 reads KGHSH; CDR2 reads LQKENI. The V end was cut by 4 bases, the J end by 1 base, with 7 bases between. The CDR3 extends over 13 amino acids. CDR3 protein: CASSLDNNYGYTF. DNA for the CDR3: TGTGCCAGCTCACTTGACAATAACTATGGCTACACCTTC. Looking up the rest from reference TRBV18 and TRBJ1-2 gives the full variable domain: NAGVMQNPRHLVRRRGQEARLRCSPMKGHSHVYWYRQLPEEGLKFMVYLQKENIIDESGMPKERFSAEFPKEGPSILRIQQVVRGDSAAYFCASSLDNNYGYTFGSGTRLTVV.

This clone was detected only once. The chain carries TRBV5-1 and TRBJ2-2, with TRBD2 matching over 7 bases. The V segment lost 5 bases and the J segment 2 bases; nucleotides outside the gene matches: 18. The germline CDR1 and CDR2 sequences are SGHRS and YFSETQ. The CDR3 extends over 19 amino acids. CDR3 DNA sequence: TGCGCCAGCAGACTCTTCTCCAGCGGGATGCCGATAAACACCGGGGAGCTGTTTTTT. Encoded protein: CASRLFSSGMPINTGELFF.

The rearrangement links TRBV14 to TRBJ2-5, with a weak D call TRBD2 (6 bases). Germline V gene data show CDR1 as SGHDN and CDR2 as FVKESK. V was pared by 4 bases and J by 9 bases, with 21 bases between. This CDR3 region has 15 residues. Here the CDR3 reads CASSPLDYLWGAQYF. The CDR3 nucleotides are TGTGCCAGCAGCCCACTGGACTATCTATGGGGGGCCCAGTACTTC.

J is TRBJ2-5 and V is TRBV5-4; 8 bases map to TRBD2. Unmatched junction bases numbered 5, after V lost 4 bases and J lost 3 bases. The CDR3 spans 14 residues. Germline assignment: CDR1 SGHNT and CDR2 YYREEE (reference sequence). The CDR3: CASSPGLVKETQYF. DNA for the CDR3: TGTGCCAGCAGCCCGGGACTAGTTAAAGAGACCCAGTACTTC.

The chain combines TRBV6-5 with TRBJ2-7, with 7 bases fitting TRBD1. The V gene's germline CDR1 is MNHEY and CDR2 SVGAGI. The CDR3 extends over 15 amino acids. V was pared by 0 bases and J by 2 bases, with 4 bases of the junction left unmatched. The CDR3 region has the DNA TGTGCCAGCAGTTACTCGCTCGGGACAGCCTACGAGCAGTACTTC. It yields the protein CASSYSLGTAYEQYF.

CDR3 nucleotide sequence: TGTGCCAGTATACCCTCTAGCGCTAGCTCCTACAATGAGCAGTTCTTC. Translated: CASIPSSASSYNEQFF. This chain links TRBV19 with TRBJ2-1; D might be TRBD2 (6 bases). There are 16 residues in the CDR3. Trimming shortened V by 7 bases and J by 0 bases, and 16 bases separated the two germline ends. Germline assignment: CDR1 LNHDA and CDR2 SQIVND (reference sequence).

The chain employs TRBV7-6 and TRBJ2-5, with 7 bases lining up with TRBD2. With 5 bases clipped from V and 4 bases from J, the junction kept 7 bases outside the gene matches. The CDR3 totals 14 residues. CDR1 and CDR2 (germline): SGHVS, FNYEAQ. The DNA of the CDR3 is TGTGCCAGCAGCCCGCGGACTAGAATAGAGACCCAGTACTTC. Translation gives CASSPRTRIETQYF.

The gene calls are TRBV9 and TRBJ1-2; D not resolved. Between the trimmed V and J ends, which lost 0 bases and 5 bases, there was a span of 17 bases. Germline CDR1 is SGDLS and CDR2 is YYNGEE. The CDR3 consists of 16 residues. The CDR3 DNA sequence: TGTGCCAGCAGCGTAGTTCCGGACTTCCCTAGGTATGGCTACACCTTC. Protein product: CASSVVPDFPRYGYTF.

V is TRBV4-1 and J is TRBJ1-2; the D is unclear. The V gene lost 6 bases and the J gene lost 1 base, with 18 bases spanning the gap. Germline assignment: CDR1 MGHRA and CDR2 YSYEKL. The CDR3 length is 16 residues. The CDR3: CASRPLPGGNNYGYTF. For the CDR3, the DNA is TGCGCCAGCAGGCCCCTCCCCGGCGGTAATAACTATGGCTACACCTTC.